These 14 T cell receptor beta chains were sequenced from one sample in a study of blood T cell repertoires in COVID-19. Only in-frame clones appear in the TCRdb table, and some are missing; sequencing was by immunoSEQ multiplex PCR. The data show 150,000 to 250,000 clones, approximately 84% seen once. Sequencing used peripheral blood. The receptors were gathered from a human donor with acute or convalescent COVID-19. The donor label of this sample is uncertain.

V gene TRBV5-6 combines with J gene TRBJ2-5; 7 nucleotides agree with TRBD2. J gave up 3 bases and V 5 bases, and 10 bases lay outside the gene matches. Per germline, CDR1 SGHDT and CDR2 YYEEEE. This CDR3 is 15 amino acids long. CDR3 sequence (DNA): TGTGCCAGCAGAAATAAAGCGGGATTTAAAGAGACCCAGTACTTC. Translating it yields CASRNKAGFKETQYF.

This clone was observed once. The V gene is TRBV6-5, the J gene TRBJ2-7; 10 bases align to TRBD1. This CDR3 is 16 amino acids long. Per the germline V gene, CDR1 is MNHEY and CDR2 is SVGAGI. The V and J ends lost 2 bases and 2 bases, in that order; junction bases with no gene match: 6. CDR3 DNA sequence: TGTGCCAGCAGTTACCCGGCCGGGACAGGGGCCTACGAGCAGTACTTC. Protein product: CASSYPAGTGAYEQYF.

The chain joins TRBV9 to TRBJ1-2; a possible D gene is TRBD1 (5 bases). The V gene's germline CDR1 is SGDLS and CDR2 YYNGEE. Trimming left V 3 bases short and J 2 bases short, with 8 bases between. This CDR3 is 13 amino acids long. The CDR3 sequence: CASSGEGNYGYTF. As DNA, the CDR3 is TGTGCCAGCAGCGGGGAGGGGAACTATGGCTACACCTTC.

CDR3 coding DNA: TGCGCCAGCAGCCAAGCGGCTAGCGGGGCTGCGTTAGGCGAGCAGTACTTC. Translated: CASSQAASGAALGEQYF. The chain couples TRBV4-1 to TRBJ2-7; 9 positions agree with TRBD2. The CDR3 has 17 amino acids. CDR1 is MGHRA and CDR2 is YSYEKL in the germline V gene. Trimming took 1 base from V and 6 from J; bases not matched to a gene: 13.

This clone appeared once. The genes are TRBV6-4 and TRBJ2-6; no firm D call. This CDR3 spans 17 amino acids. The V end was cut by 0 bases, the J end by 2 bases, with 11 bases between. Germline V gives CDR1 MRHNA, CDR2 SNTAGT. CDR3 protein: CASSDSISPAGANVLTF. Written as DNA, the CDR3 is TGTGCCAGCAGTGACTCGATATCCCCGGCTGGGGCCAACGTCCTGACTTTC.

This clone was seen just once. The rearrangement uses TRBV6-5 and TRBJ1-1; 7 positions match TRBD1. Losses at the gene ends were 6 bases for V and 5 bases for J; bases not matched to a gene: 6. CDR1 MNHEY and CDR2 SVGAGI come from the germline V gene. CDR3 size: 13 residues. The CDR3 DNA reads TGTGCCAGCAGGCCAGGGGGTGGGACTGAAGCTTTCTTT. This codes for CASRPGGGTEAFF.

V is TRBV19 and J is TRBJ2-7; 8 bases fit TRBD2. CDR3 length equals 14 residues. CDR1 is LNHDA, CDR2 SQIVND, per germline (reference sequence). Losses at the gene ends were 6 bases for V and 2 bases for J; bases not matched to a gene: 6. CDR3 sequence (DNA): TGTGCCAGTAGCCCTCGGGGGGGGACCTACGAGCAGTACTTC. Translating it yields CASSPRGGTYEQYF. Using reference TRBV19 and TRBJ2-7 for the parts outside the CDR3, the full variable domain is DGGITQSPKYLFRKEGQNVTLSCEQNLNHDAMYWYRQDPGQGLRLIYYSQIVNDFQKGDIAEGYSVSREKKESFPLTVTSAQKNPTAFYLCASSPRGGTYEQYFGPGTRLTVT.

This chain links TRBV11-2 with TRBJ2-7, with D hard to call. The V gene's germline CDR1 is SGHAT and CDR2 FQNNGV. The CDR3 totals 12 residues. Between the trimmed V and J ends, which lost 3 bases and 3 bases, there was a span of 6 bases. The CDR3, as DNA: TGTGCCAGCAGCTTCACCTACTACGAGCAGTACTTC. Translation: CASSFTYYEQYF.

This clone was seen only once. This chain connects TRBV6-6 to TRBJ1-6; D is possibly TRBD1 (5 bases). Germline assignment: CDR1 MNHNY and CDR2 SVGAGI (reference sequence). The V and J ends lost 7 bases and 4 bases respectively, with 11 bases between them. The CDR3 is 14 residues long. CDR3 region: CASTLGGYNSPLHF. CDR3 coding DNA: TGTGCCAGCACCCTCGGGGGTTATAATTCACCCCTCCACTTT.

J is TRBJ2-5 and V is TRBV27; 9 bases are a match to TRBD1. CDR1 is MNHEY and CDR2 is SMNVEV in the germline V gene (reference sequence). The CDR3 sequence is 14 residues long. Losses at the gene ends were 4 bases for V and 4 bases for J; bases not matched to a gene: 4. The CDR3 protein is CASSWRTGVETQYF. For the CDR3, the DNA is TGTGCCAGCAGTTGGCGGACAGGGGTAGAGACCCAGTACTTC.

This clone turned up a few times. This sequence joins TRBV2 and TRBJ1-4; D may be TRBD1 (6 bases). Trimming removed 5 bases at V and 0 bases at J, with 7 bases between. CDR1 SNHLY and CDR2 FYNNEI come from the germline V gene. This CDR3 region has 14 residues. This chain's CDR3 is CASSTGSTNEKLFF. DNA for the CDR3: TGTGCCAGCAGTACAGGGTCAACTAATGAAAAACTGTTTTTT.

The chain recombines TRBV15 with TRBJ2-1; D might be TRBD2 (5 bases). This CDR3 spans 13 amino acids. Between the trimmed V and J ends, which lost 0 bases and 12 bases, there was a span of 12 bases. Germline V gene data show CDR1 as LNHNV and CDR2 as YYDKDF (reference sequence). CDR3 nucleotide sequence: TGTGCCACCAGCAGAGATGGATCGGCGGGGCAGTTCTTC. Translation: CATSRDGSAGQFF.

The rearrangement links TRBV7-6 to TRBJ2-3, with D possibly TRBD2 on 6 matching bases. The CDR3 totals 15 residues. V lost 1 base to trimming and J lost 1 base, with 9 bases between them. From germline, CDR1 is SGHVS and CDR2 FNYEAQ. The CDR3 bases are TGTGCCAGCAGCTTAGGCTCGGGGGGCACAGATACGCAGTATTTT. Protein: CASSLGSGGTDTQYF.

This rearrangement joins TRBV28 to TRBJ2-7, with 7 bases lining up with TRBD2. The CDR3 length is 12 residues. CDR1 is MDHEN and CDR2 is SYDVKM in the germline V gene. J gave up 5 bases and V 8 bases, and 6 bases lay outside the gene matches. The CDR3 spells CASGREFHEQYF. CDR3 bases: TGTGCCAGCGGGAGGGAGTTCCACGAGCAGTACTTC.